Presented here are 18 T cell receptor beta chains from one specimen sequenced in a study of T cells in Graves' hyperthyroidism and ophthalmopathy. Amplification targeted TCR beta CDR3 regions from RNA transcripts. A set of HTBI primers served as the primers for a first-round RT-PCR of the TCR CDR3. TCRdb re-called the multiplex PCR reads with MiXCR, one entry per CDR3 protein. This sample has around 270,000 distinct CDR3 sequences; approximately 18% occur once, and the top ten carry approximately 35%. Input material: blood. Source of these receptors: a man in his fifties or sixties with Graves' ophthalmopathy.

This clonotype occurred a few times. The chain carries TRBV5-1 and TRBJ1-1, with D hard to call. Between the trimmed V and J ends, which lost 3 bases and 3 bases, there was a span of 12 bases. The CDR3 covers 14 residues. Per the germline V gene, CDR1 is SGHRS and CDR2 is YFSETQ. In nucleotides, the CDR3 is TGCGCCAGCAGCTCCCAGGATTTCTACACTGAAGCTTTCTTT. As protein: CASSSQDFYTEAFF.

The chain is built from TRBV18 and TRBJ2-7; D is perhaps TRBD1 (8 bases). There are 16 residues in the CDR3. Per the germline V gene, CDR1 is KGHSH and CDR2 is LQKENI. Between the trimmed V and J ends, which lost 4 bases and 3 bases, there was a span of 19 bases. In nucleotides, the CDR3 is TGTGCCAGCTCACTATTTTCACAGGGGGGGATCTACGAGCAGTACTTC. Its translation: CASSLFSQGGIYEQYF.

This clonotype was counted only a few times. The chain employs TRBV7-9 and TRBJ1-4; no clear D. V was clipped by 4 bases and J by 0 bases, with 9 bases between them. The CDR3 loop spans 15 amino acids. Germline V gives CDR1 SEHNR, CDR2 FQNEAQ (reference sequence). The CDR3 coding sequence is TGTGCCAGCAGCTCCCGAACTGCAACTAATGAAAAACTGTTTTTT. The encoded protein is CASSSRTATNEKLFF.

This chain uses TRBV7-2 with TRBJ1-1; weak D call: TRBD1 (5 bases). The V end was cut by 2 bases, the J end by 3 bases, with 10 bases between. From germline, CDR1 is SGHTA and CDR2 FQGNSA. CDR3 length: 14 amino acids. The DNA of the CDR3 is TGTGCCAGCAGCTTATCGGGACTAGACACTGAAGCTTTCTTT. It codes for CASSLSGLDTEAFF.

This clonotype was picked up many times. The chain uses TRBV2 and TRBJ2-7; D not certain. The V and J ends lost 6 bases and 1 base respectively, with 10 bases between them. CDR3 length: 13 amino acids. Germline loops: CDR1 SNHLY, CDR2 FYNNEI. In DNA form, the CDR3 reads TGTGCCAGCAGCCCAGAACTGTCCTACGAGCAGTACTTC. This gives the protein CASSPELSYEQYF.

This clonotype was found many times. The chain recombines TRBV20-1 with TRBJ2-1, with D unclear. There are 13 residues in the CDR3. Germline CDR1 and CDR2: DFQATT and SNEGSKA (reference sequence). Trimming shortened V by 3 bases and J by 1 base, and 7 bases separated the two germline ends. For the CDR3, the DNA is TGCAGTGCTAGCGGACGGTCCTACAATGAGCAGTTCTTC. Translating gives CSASGRSYNEQFF.

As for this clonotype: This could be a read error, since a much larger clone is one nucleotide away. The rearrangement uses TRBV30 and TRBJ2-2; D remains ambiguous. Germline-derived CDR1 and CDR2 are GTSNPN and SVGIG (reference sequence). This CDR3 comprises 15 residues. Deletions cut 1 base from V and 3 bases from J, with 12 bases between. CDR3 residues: CAWSGGPADTGELFF. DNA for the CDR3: TGTGCCTGGAGTGGAGGACCAGCTGACACCGGGGAGCTGTTTTTT.

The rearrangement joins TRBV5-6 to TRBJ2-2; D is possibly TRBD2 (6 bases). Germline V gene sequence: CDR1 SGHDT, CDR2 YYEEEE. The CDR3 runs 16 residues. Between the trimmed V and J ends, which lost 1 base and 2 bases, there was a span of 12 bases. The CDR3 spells CASSLLASVNTGELFF. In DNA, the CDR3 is TGTGCCAGCAGCTTGCTGGCTAGCGTAAACACCGGGGAGCTGTTTTTT.

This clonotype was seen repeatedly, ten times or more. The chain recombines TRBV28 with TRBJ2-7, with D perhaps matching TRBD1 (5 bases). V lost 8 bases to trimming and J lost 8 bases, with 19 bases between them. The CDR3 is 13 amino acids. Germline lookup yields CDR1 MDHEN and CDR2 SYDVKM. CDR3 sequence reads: CASRDSFREKQYF. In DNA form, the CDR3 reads TGTGCCAGCCGAGACAGTTTTCGTGAGAAGCAGTACTTC.

The CDR3, as DNA: TGTGCCAGCAGTGAAGACAGGAGTGCCTACGAGCAGTACTTC. It codes for CASSEDRSAYEQYF. V is TRBV6-1 and J is TRBJ2-7, with a possible D match to TRBD1 (5 bases). From germline, CDR1 is MNHNS and CDR2 SASEGT. The V gene lost 1 base and the J gene lost 2 bases, with 9 bases spanning the gap. There are 14 residues in the CDR3.

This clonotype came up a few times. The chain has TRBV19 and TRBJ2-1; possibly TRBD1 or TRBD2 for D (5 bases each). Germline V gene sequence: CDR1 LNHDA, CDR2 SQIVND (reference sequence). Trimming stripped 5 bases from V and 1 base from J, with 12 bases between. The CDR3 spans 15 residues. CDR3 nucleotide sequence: TGTGCCAGTAGTCGTGGGACGGGGTCCTACAATGAGCAGTTCTTC. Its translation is CASSRGTGSYNEQFF.

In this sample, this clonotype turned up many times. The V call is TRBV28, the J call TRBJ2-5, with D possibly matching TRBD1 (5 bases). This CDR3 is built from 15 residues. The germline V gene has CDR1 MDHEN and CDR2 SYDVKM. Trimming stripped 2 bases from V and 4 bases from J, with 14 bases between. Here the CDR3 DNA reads TGTGCCAGCAGTTTAGTGGGTTTAAGGGGAGAGACCCAGTACTTC. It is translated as CASSLVGLRGETQYF.

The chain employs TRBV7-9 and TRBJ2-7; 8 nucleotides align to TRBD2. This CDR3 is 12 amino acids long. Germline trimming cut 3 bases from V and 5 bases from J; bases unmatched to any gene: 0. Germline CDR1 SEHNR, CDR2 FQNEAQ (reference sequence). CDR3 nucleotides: TGTGCCAGCAGCTTTAGCGGGAACGAGCAGTACTTC. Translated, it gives CASSFSGNEQYF.

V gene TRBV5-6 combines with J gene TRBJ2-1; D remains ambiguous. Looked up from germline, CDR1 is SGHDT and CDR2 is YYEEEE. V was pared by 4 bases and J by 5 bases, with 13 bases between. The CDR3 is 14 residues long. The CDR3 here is CASSRRPWDNEQFF. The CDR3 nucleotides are TGTGCCAGCAGCCGTCGACCTTGGGACAATGAGCAGTTCTTC.

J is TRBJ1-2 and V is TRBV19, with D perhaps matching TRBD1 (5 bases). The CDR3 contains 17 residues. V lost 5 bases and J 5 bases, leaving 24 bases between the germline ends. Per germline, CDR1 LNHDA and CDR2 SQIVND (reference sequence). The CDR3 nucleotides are TGTGCCAGTAGTCTGGAGGCCAGTGGCAGGGTGCTATATGGCTACACCTTC. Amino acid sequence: CASSLEASGRVLYGYTF.

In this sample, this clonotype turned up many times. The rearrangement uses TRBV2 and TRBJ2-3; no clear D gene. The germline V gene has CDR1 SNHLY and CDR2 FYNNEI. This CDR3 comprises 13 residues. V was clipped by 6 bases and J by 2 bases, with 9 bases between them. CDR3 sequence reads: CASRILHTDTQYF. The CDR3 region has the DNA TGTGCCAGCAGAATCCTCCACACAGATACGCAGTATTTT.

In DNA, the CDR3 is TGTGCCAGCAGCCAAGCTTCAGTAGTTTATGGCTACACCTTC. Amino acids: CASSQASVVYGYTF. The rearrangement joins TRBV14 to TRBJ1-2; the D is unclear. The germline V and J ends were trimmed by 1 base and 5 bases, with 11 bases remaining between them. Germline assignment: CDR1 SGHDN and CDR2 FVKESK. The CDR3 length is 14 residues.

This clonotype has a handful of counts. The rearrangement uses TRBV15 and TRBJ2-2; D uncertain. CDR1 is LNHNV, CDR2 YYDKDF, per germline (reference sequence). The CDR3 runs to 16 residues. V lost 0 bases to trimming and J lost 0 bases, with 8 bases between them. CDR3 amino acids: CATSREETPNTGELFF. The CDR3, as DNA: TGTGCCACCAGCAGAGAGGAAACTCCGAACACCGGGGAGCTGTTTTTT.